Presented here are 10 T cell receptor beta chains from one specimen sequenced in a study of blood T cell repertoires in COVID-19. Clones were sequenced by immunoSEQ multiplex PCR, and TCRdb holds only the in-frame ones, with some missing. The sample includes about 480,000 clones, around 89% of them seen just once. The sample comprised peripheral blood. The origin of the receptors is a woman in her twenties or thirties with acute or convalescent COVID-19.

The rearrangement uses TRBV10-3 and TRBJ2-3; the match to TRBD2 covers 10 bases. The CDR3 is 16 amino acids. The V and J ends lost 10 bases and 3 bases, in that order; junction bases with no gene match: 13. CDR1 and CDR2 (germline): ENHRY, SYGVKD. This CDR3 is CATRAGGPSRTDTQYF. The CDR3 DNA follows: TGTGCCACCCGAGCGGGGGGGCCCAGTCGGACAGATACGCAGTATTTT.

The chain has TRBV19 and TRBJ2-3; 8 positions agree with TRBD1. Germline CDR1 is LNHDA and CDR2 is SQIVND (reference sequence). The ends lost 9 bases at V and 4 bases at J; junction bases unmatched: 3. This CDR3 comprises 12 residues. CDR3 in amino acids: CASRGQADTQYF. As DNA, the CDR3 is TGTGCCAGCCGGGGACAGGCAGATACGCAGTATTTT.

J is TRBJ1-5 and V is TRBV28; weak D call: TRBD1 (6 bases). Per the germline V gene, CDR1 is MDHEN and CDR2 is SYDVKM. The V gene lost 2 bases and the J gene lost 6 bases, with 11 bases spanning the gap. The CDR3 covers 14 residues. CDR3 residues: CASSLNRDGQPQHF. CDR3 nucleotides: TGTGCCAGCAGTTTAAACAGGGATGGTCAGCCCCAGCATTTT.

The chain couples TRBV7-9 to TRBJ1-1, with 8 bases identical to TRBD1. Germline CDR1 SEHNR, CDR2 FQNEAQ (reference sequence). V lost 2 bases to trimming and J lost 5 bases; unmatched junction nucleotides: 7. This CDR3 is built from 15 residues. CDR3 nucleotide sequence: TGTGCCAGCAGCTTATGGGAACAGGGGGATACTGAAGCTTTCTTT. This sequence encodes CASSLWEQGDTEAFF.

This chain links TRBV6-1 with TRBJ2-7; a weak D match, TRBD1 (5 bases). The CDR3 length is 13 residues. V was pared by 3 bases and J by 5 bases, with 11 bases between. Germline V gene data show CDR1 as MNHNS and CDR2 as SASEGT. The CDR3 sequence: CASSDQGEHEQYF. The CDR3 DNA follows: TGTGCCAGCAGTGACCAGGGTGAGCACGAGCAGTACTTC.

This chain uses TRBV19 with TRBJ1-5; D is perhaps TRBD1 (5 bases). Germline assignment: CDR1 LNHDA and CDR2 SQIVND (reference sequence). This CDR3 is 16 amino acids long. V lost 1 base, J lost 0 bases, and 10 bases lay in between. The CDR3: CASSIGQLNSNQPQHF. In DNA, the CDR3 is TGTGCCAGTAGTATAGGACAGTTAAATAGCAATCAGCCCCAGCATTTT.

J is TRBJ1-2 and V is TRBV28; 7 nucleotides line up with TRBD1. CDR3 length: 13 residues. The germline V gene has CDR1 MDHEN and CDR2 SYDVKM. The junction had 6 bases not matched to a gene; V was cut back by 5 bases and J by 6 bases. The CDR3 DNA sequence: TGTGCCAGCAGTCCTCCGGGACAGAATGGCTACACCTTC. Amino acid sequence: CASSPPGQNGYTF.

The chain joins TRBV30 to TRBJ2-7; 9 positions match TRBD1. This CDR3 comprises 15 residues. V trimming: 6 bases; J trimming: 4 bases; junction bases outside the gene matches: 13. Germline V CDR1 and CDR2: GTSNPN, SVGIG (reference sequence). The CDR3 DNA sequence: TGTGCCTGTCAGAGAGGACAGGGGATCTTTTACGAGCAGTACTTC. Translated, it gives CACQRGQGIFYEQYF.

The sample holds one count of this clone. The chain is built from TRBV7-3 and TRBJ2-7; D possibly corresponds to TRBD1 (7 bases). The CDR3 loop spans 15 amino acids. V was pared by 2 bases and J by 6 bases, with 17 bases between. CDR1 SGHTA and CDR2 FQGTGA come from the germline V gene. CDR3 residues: CASSLGARGDSEQYF. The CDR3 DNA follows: TGTGCCAGCAGCTTAGGAGCCAGGGGGGATTCCGAGCAGTACTTC. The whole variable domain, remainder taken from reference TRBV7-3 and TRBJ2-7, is GAGVSQTPSNKVTEKGKYVELRCDPISGHTALYWYRQSLGQGPEFLIYFQGTGAADDSGLPNDRFFAVRPEGSVSTLKIQRTERGDSAVYLCASSLGARGDSEQYFGPGTRLTVT.

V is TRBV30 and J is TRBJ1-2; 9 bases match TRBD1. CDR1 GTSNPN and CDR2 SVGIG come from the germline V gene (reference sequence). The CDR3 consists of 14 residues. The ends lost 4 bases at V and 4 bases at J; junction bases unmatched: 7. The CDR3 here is CAWNPQGAPYGYTF. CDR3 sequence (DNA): TGTGCCTGGAATCCACAGGGGGCTCCCTATGGCTACACCTTC.